The clone carrying this T cell receptor (beta chain) was counted a single time. Its antigen is unknown. This entry belongs to a study of Ad26.COV2.S vaccination and SARS-CoV-2 variants. Points from the study as a whole: It was found that vaccine and placebo recipients had similar non-spike TCR breadth. Individuals receiving vaccine had higher spike-specific TCR breadth than placebo recipients did.

Measured with immunoSEQ multiplex PCR; TCRdb has only the in-frame clones, and not every one. The sample includes over 110,000 clones, roughly 85% seen only once; the top ten take 5%. The source material was peripheral blood, sampled after recovery from COVID-19. The TCR originated in a human donor who had recovered from COVID-19.

The CDR3, as DNA: TGTGCCAGCAGCGTACCCCCCCGACAGGACTATAGCAATCAGCCCCAGCATTTT. Translation: CASSVPPRQDYSNQPQHF. The chain joins TRBV9 to TRBJ1-5, with a tentative D call TRBD1 (6 bases). The V and J ends lost 1 base and 0 bases respectively, with 17 bases between them. The CDR3 extends over 18 amino acids. Germline loops: CDR1 SGDLS, CDR2 YYNGEE.